This T cell receptor (beta chain) was found in a study of OX40 agonist ivuxolimab in advanced cancers. Study summary: Melanoma, hepatocellular carcinoma, head and neck or renal cell cancer occurred in dose-escalation patients. Prior anti-PD-1, anti-PD-L1 or anti-CTLA-4 therapy did not bar entry, and around 39% had some. Points from the study as a whole: Expanded clones were, on average, more numerous among CD8+ T cells than CD4+.

Any history of autoimmune disease or systemic immunosuppression disqualified patients. Here immunoSEQ multiplex PCR was the method, and the copy in TCRdb shows in-frame clones only, minus some. The sample holds about 95,000 clones, about 88% seen once. Concerning this clone: Its antigen is not identified.

This CDR3 has 17 residues. Germline CDR1 SGHRS, CDR2 YFSETQ. V was pared by 0 bases and J by 1 base, with 2 bases of the junction left unmatched. The origin of this receptor is an adult with an advanced solid tumor such as melanoma, head and neck, liver or kidney cancer. Specimen: CD4+ or CD8+ T cells sorted from blood, collected in a trial of the OX40 agonist ivuxolimab. This chain joins TRBV5-1 and TRBJ2-3; 13 bases are a match to TRBD2. Here the CDR3 reads CASSLEGLAGGTDTQYF. In DNA, the CDR3 is TGCGCCAGCAGCTTGGAAGGACTAGCGGGGGGCACAGATACGCAGTATTTT.